Listed below are T cell receptor beta chains from one sample, sequenced in a study of cytomegalovirus exposure and HLA in healthy donors. Using immunoSEQ multiplex PCR, the repertoire was profiled, and TCRdb retains in-frame clones only, with some absent. The data contain about 120,000 clones, around 80% of them singletons. Sequences were obtained from PBMCs. The receptors were gathered from a woman aged 40 to 50 in good health and CMV-seropositive. The CDR3 runs from the conserved cysteine through the conserved F or W. The D gene is left open where the match is weak. The listing skips clone size in some rows; elsewhere it reads once, few, many or a size class.

CDR3nt | CDR3aa | d_gene | j_gene | abundance | v_gene
TGTGCCAGCAGCTTGTTCCGCGGGGGGTCGGCTAGCACAGATACGCAGTATTTT | CASSLFRGGSASTDTQYF | TRBD2 | TRBJ2-3 | . | TRBV5-4
TGTGCCATCAGCCGGGACAGGGAGCACTACACCTTC | CAISRDREHYTF | TRBD1 | TRBJ1-2 | . | TRBV10-3
TGTGCCAGAGGAAAGGGACTAGCGGTCCTCAATGAGCAGTTCTTC | CARGKGLAVLNEQFF | TRBD2 | TRBJ2-1 | . | TRBV6-5
TGCAGCGTTGAAGTTCCTGGACAGGGGGTGGACACCATATATTTT | CSVEVPGQGVDTIYF | TRBD1 | TRBJ1-3 | . | TRBV29-1
TGTGCCAGCAGATCCCCGGACAGGGTCAATTCACCCCTCCACTTT | CASRSPDRVNSPLHF | TRBD1 | TRBJ1-6 | . | TRBV6-5
TGTGCCAGCAGCTTGGTGGGGAGCTCCTACGAGCAGTACTTC | CASSLVGSSYEQYF | . | TRBJ2-7 | . | TRBV5-4
TGTGCCAGCAGTTTATCAAGTTCCCGGGGAAACATTCAGTACTTC | CASSLSSSRGNIQYF | . | TRBJ2-4 | . | TRBV27
TGCAGCGGGCGGGGCAACTCCTACGAGCAGTACTTC | CSGRGNSYEQYF | . | TRBJ2-7 | . | TRBV29-1
TGTGCCAGCAGCGTGGACAGCTACGAGCAGTACTTC | CASSVDSYEQYF | . | TRBJ2-7 | . | TRBV7-9
TGCGCCAGCAGCTTGGAAGGGGCCCCTAATCAGCCCCAGCATTTT | CASSLEGAPNQPQHF | . | TRBJ1-5 | once | TRBV5-1
TGTGCCAGCAGCCCCCGGGGGACTGAGCAGTTCTTC | CASSPRGTEQFF | . | TRBJ2-1 | . | TRBV7-9
TGTGCCAGCAGCTTGGCCGGGCGGGGGACTGGCCCCTCCTACGAGCAGTACTTC | CASSLAGRGTGPSYEQYF | TRBD2 | TRBJ2-7 | . | TRBV5-6
TGTGCCAGCAGCTTGGCTAGACCCTCCGGGGAGCTGTTTTTT | CASSLARPSGELFF | . | TRBJ2-2 | . | TRBV7-9
TGTGCCAGCAGCTCTTACTACCAAGAGACCCAGTACTTC | CASSSYYQETQYF | . | TRBJ2-5 | . | TRBV7-6
TGTGCCAGCAGCCCTGAGCCGGGACTAGCGGGGGGGTTTATGGCCGGGGAGCTGTTTTTT | CASSPEPGLAGGFMAGELFF | TRBD2 | TRBJ2-2 | . | TRBV4-2
TGTGCCTGGAGTGCGGGGGGGGGAAACACCATATATTTT | CAWSAGGGNTIYF | . | TRBJ1-3 | . | TRBV30
TGCGCCAGCAGCCAAGATATCCCCAGGGGGCCACGAATCACCGGGGAGCTGTTTTTT | CASSQDIPRGPRITGELFF | TRBD1 | TRBJ2-2 | . | TRBV4-3
TGCGCCAGCAGCCAAGGTCCCACTGAAGATACGCAGTATTTT | CASSQGPTEDTQYF | . | TRBJ2-3 | once | TRBV4-1
TGTGCCAGCAGTGGACAGGGCCTGTTCTCCTACGAGCAGTACTTC | CASSGQGLFSYEQYF | TRBD1 | TRBJ2-7 | . | TRBV2
TGTGCCAGCAGTGGCAGGGGAACTGAAGCTTTCTTT | CASSGRGTEAFF | . | TRBJ1-1 | . | TRBV25-1
TGTGCCAGCTCACCGGTAGGGGGATACGAGCAGTACTTC | CASSPVGGYEQYF | . | TRBJ2-7 | . | TRBV18
TGCGCCAGCAGCTTGTCTCCGGGACAGGAGGATTCACCCCTCCACTTT | CASSLSPGQEDSPLHF | TRBD1 | TRBJ1-6 | . | TRBV5-1
TGTGCCAGCAGCAAAGGCGACTCCAAAAACATTCAGTACTTC | CASSKGDSKNIQYF | . | TRBJ2-4 | few | TRBV21-1
TGTGCCAGTAGTGCCGGGACAGGGACCTACGAGCAGTACTTC | CASSAGTGTYEQYF | TRBD1 | TRBJ2-7 | . | TRBV19
TGTGCCAGCAGCGACGGACTAGCGCCTAAGCAGTTCTTC | CASSDGLAPKQFF | TRBD2 | TRBJ2-1 | once | TRBV7-2
TGTGCCAGCAGTTACGACAGGGGTTACGAGCAGTACTTC | CASSYDRGYEQYF | TRBD1 | TRBJ2-7 | . | TRBV6-5
TGTGCCAGCAGTGGGGGCAGAGGGATCACAGATACGCAGTATTTT | CASSGGRGITDTQYF | . | TRBJ2-3 | . | TRBV6-5
TGTGCGAGTACGTCGGGAGAACTAGCCAAAAACATTCAGTACTTC | CASTSGELAKNIQYF | . | TRBJ2-4 | . | TRBV19
TGTGCCAGCAGCGTAGGACTAGCGGGTGCGAACACCGGGGAGCTGTTTTTT | CASSVGLAGANTGELFF | TRBD2 | TRBJ2-2 | few | TRBV9
TGTGCCAGCAGGGTAGGGACTGAATCTGGAAACACCATATATTTT | CASRVGTESGNTIYF | . | TRBJ1-3 | . | TRBV2
TGTGCCAGCACCTGGACAGGGGTTAACTATGGCTACACCTTC | CASTWTGVNYGYTF | TRBD1 | TRBJ1-2 | . | TRBV6-1
TGTGCCAGCAGTGAACCGAGTTATGGCTACACCTTC | CASSEPSYGYTF | . | TRBJ1-2 | . | TRBV2
TGTGCCAGCAGCCCCTCCCCCAGCGGGGGGACTATCTCCTACAATGAGCAGTTCTTC | CASSPSPSGGTISYNEQFF | TRBD2 | TRBJ2-1 | . | TRBV7-6
TGTGCCAGCAGCTCCATGGGGAGATTCTACGAGCAGTACTTC | CASSSMGRFYEQYF | . | TRBJ2-7 | . | TRBV7-9
TGTGCCACCAGCACCGCCCCGGGATTTGGCTACACCTTC | CATSTAPGFGYTF | . | TRBJ1-2 | . | TRBV15
TGTGCCAGCCATTTGTATGGGACAGGTTCCTACGAGCAGTACTTC | CASHLYGTGSYEQYF | TRBD1 | TRBJ2-7 | . | TRBV5-8
TGTGCCAGTAGTCAAAACAGAGCTAACTATGGCTACACCTTC | CASSQNRANYGYTF | . | TRBJ1-2 | . | TRBV19
TGTGCCAGCAGTCCTCAAATACAGTCGAGAGCTTTCTTT | CASSPQIQSRAFF | . | TRBJ1-1 | . | TRBV6-1
TGTGCCAGCAGCCAAGAGGGGACTAGCGGAAGCTCCTACGAGCAGTACTTC | CASSQEGTSGSSYEQYF | TRBD2 | TRBJ2-7 | . | TRBV4-2
TGTGCCTGGAGTGTAAACAGGGGTTCACCCCTCCACTTT | CAWSVNRGSPLHF | TRBD1 | TRBJ1-6 | . | TRBV30
TGTGCCAGCAAGACGACAGGGGGCACAGATACGCAGTATTTT | CASKTTGGTDTQYF | TRBD1 | TRBJ2-3 | . | TRBV2
TGTGCCAGCAGTTTACTCGCTGGACAGCATAATTCACCCCTCCACTTT | CASSLLAGQHNSPLHF | . | TRBJ1-6 | . | TRBV27